Following are 23 T cell receptor beta chains from one sample sequenced in a study of T cells in women clearing cervical HPV infection. Here immunoSEQ multiplex PCR was the method, and the copy in TCRdb shows in-frame clones only, minus some. The sample includes some 15,000 clones. Sequencing used blood buffy coat. These TCRs come from a woman aged 18-69 years with a cervical HPV16 infection that either progressed to CIN3+ or cleared (not recorded which).

As for this clone: The read halts 3 residues ahead of the CDR3 end, with the missing end drawn from the germline J gene. The gene calls are TRBV15 and TRBJ2-5; a possible D gene is TRBD1 (6 bases). This CDR3 is built from 15 residues. V dropped 5 bases and J dropped 5 bases, with 18 bases sitting between them. From germline, CDR1 is LNHNV and CDR2 YYDKDF (reference sequence). Partial CDR3 DNA: TGTGCCACCAGCGGAAACCAGGGGTTAGGGGAGACC. Translated, it gives CATSGNQGLGET. From start to end, the CDR3 is CATSGNQGLGETQYF.

Worth noting for this clone: Read data end 3 residues before the CDR3 end; the end is taken from the germline J gene. The chain links TRBV28 to TRBJ1-1; 7 nucleotides align to TRBD1. This CDR3 contains 14 residues. Germline V gene sequence: CDR1 MDHEN, CDR2 SYDVKM. The trim removed 5 bases at V and 6 bases at J, leaving 9 bases unmatched. The CDR3 loop reads CASSRYSQGAEAFF. Partial CDR3 DNA: TGTGCCAGCAGTCGGTACAGTCAGGGGGCTGAA.

Remarks on this clone: The read falls 3 residues short of the CDR3 end, and the missing part is taken from the germline J gene. The V gene is TRBV7-2, the J gene TRBJ2-7, with D possibly matching TRBD1 (5 bases). The V gene's germline CDR1 is SGHTA and CDR2 FQGNSA. V gave up 3 bases and J gave up 2 bases, with 11 bases separating them. CDR3 size: 14 residues. Partial CDR3 DNA: TGTGCCAGCAGCTTCGAAAGGGGCCCCTACGAG. It encodes CASSFERGPYE. The CDR3 in full is CASSFERGPYEQYF.

As regards this clone: The read falls 3 residues short of the CDR3 end, and the missing part is taken from the germline J gene. This rearrangement joins TRBV18 to TRBJ2-7; 10 bases are shared with TRBD1. The CDR3 is 16 residues long. The V gene's germline CDR1 is KGHSH and CDR2 LQKENI. The ends lost 4 bases at V and 3 bases at J; junction bases unmatched: 9. Here the CDR3 reads CASSRTGTGAHYEQYF. CDR3 DNA (partial): TGTGCCAGCTCACGCACCGGGACAGGGGCGCACTACGAG. Combining the CDR3 with reference TRBV18 and TRBJ2-7 gives the whole variable domain NAGVMQNPRHLVRRRGQEARLRCSPMKGHSHVYWYRQLPEEGLKFMVYLQKENIIDESGMPKERFSAEFPKEGPSILRIQQVVRGDSAAYFCASSRTGTGAHYEQYFGPGTRLTVT.

Note on this clone: Read sequence stops 3 residues before the CDR3 end, and the germline J gene provides the missing end. J is TRBJ1-5 and V is TRBV20-1, with D perhaps TRBD1 (5 bases). CDR3 size: 13 residues. The V end lost 4 bases, the J end lost 6 bases, and 13 bases lay between the germline ends. CDR1 DFQATT and CDR2 SNEGSKA come from the germline V gene (reference sequence). The CDR3 DNA, read in part, is TGCAGTGCTAAGGGTGGGGGGGGTCAGCCC. Amino acid sequence: CSAKGGGGQP. The CDR3 reads in full as CSAKGGGGQPQHF.

About this clone itself: From the germline J gene comes the end of the CDR3, since the read stops 3 residues before it. J is TRBJ2-1 and V is TRBV5-4; 9 bases agree with TRBD1. The CDR3 runs to 15 residues. The V and J ends lost 4 bases and 3 bases, in that order; junction bases with no gene match: 5. CDR1 is SGHNT, CDR2 YYREEE, per germline (reference sequence). Here the CDR3 reads CASSQPGQGYNEQFF. CDR3 DNA, as far as it was read: TGTGCCAGCAGCCAACCGGGACAGGGCTACAATGAG.

With regard to this clone: An end of the junction differs from the germline gene, which may be a read error. The missing CDR3 end, 3 residues past where the read stops, is filled in from the germline J gene. The chain uses TRBV19 and TRBJ1-2; TRBD1 matches at 12 bases. Per germline, CDR1 LNHDA and CDR2 SQIVND (reference sequence). The CDR3 is made up of 16 amino acids. This chain's CDR3 is CASTHIWGQGAYGYTF. The covered CDR3 bases are TGTGCCAGTACCCATATTTGGGGACAGGGGGCTTATGGT.

Note on this clone: The CDR3 is cut off 3 residues early in the read; its end comes from the germline J gene. The rearrangement links TRBV19 to TRBJ2-2; 12 bases are a match to TRBD1. This CDR3 is 17 amino acids long. The junction had 7 bases not matched to a gene; V was cut back by 4 bases and J by 4 bases. Per germline, CDR1 LNHDA and CDR2 SQIVND (reference sequence). The covered CDR3 bases are TGTGCCAGTAGTACCCGGGACAGGGGGCTAAGCACCGGGGAG. Protein: CASSTRDRGLSTGE. The whole CDR3 region reads CASSTRDRGLSTGELFF.

As to this clone: The read ends 3 residues early relative to the CDR3; the germline J gene fills the gap. The chain recombines TRBV5-1 with TRBJ2-5; D not certain. V was shortened by 0 bases and J by 0 bases, with 6 bases between the two germline ends. The CDR3 covers 14 residues. CDR1 and CDR2 (germline): SGHRS, YFSETQ. The sequenced part of the CDR3 DNA is TGCGCCAGCAGCTTGGTTGTCAACCAAGAGACC. This gives the protein CASSLVVNQET. In full, the CDR3 reads CASSLVVNQETQYF.

Notes on this clone: The sequenced fragment ends 3 residues before the CDR3 boundary, so the rest is inferred from the germline J gene. The V and J genes are TRBV6-2 or TRBV6-3 and TRBJ1-1, with D maybe TRBD1 (6 bases). Deletions cut 6 bases from V and 0 bases from J, with 11 bases between. Germline V gene data show CDR1 as MNHEY and CDR2 as SVGEGT. The CDR3 is made up of 14 amino acids. The CDR3 is CASRRTAMNTEAFF. CDR3 DNA, as far as it was read: TGTGCCAGCAGAAGGACAGCCATGAACACTGAA.

A note on this clone: The sequence runs out 3 residues before the end of the CDR3; the remainder is reconstructed from the germline J gene. V usage is TRBV20-1 and J usage is TRBJ1-4, with TRBD1 identical over 7 bases. CDR1 and CDR2 (germline): DFQATT, SNEGSKA (reference sequence). This CDR3 is 14 amino acids long. V shed 5 bases, J shed 5 bases, and the junction held 8 bases outside the gene matches. The covered CDR3 bases are TGCAGTGCTCCTGCCCAGGGACAGAATGAAAAA. Protein: CSAPAQGQNEK. The full CDR3 protein is CSAPAQGQNEKLFF.

Worth noting for this clone: From the germline J gene comes the end of the CDR3, since the read stops 3 residues before it. This chain joins TRBV18 and TRBJ1-1; D ambiguous. Germline V gene lookup returns CDR1 KGHSH and CDR2 LQKENI. The V and J ends lost 2 bases and 0 bases respectively, with 7 bases between them. This CDR3 spans 14 amino acids. The CDR3 sequence is CASSPKALNTEAFF. The CDR3 bases that were read are TGTGCCAGCTCACCAAAGGCTTTGAACACTGAA.

About this clone itself: The read gets to within 3 residues of the CDR3 end, and the germline J gene fills in the rest. The chain recombines TRBV28 with TRBJ2-7; D gene unclear. V was pared by 8 bases and J by 5 bases, with 13 bases between. The CDR3 is made up of 12 amino acids. Per the germline V gene, CDR1 is MDHEN and CDR2 is SYDVKM. The covered CDR3 bases are TGTGCCAGCCTGTCAGCTGCGGACGAG. Amino acids: CASLSAADE. The whole CDR3 sequence is CASLSAADEQYF.

With regard to this clone: Read coverage stops 3 residues before the CDR3 terminus; the germline J gene supplies the remainder. This rearrangement joins TRBV7-9 to TRBJ2-2, with 7 nucleotides matching TRBD1. The CDR3 extends over 14 amino acids. J gave up 6 bases and V 5 bases, and 6 bases lay outside the gene matches. Germline V CDR1 and CDR2: SEHNR, FQNEAQ (reference sequence). The sequenced CDR3 bases are TGTGCCAGCAGCCCAGGAACAGGGGCCGGGGAG. It translates to CASSPGTGAGE. The entire CDR3 reads CASSPGTGAGELFF.

Comment on this clone: The read is 3 residues too short to cover the CDR3 end, so that end is filled in from the germline J gene. This chain joins TRBV7-9 and TRBJ2-3; 7 bases are shared with TRBD2. Trimming took 5 bases from V and 3 from J; bases not matched to a gene: 8. The CDR3 totals 15 residues. Germline CDR1 SEHNR, CDR2 FQNEAQ (reference sequence). The covered CDR3 bases are TGTGCCAGCAGCGGAGGTGGGGGGGGGACAGATACG. This sequence encodes CASSGGGGGTDT. The whole CDR3 sequence reads CASSGGGGGTDTQYF. Drawing the rest from reference TRBV7-9 and TRBJ2-3, the complete variable domain is DTGVSQNPRHKITKRGQNVTFRCDPISEHNRLYWYRQTLGQGPEFLTYFQNEAQLEKSRLLSDRFSAERPKGSFSTLEIQRTEQGDSAMYLCASSGGGGGTDTQYFGPGTRLTVL.

Incomplete CDR3 DNA: TGCGCCAGCAGCCAAGACAGAGACTCTGGAAACACC. Translated, it gives CASSQDRDSGNT. The full CDR3 is CASSQDRDSGNTIYF. The chain combines TRBV4-1 with TRBJ1-3; no clear D. The read stops 3 residues short of the end of the CDR3; the missing end is completed from the germline J gene. The length of the CDR3 is 15 residues. Trimming pared 0 bases from V and 0 bases from J, leaving 6 bases between. Germline V lookup: CDR1 MGHRA, CDR2 YSYEKL.

Comment on this clone: One end of the junction fails to match germline, which may point to a read error. The CDR3 extends 3 residues past the end of the read, so its final part is completed from the germline J gene. The V and J genes are TRBV7-9 and TRBJ1-4; D is perhaps TRBD1 (6 bases). The length of the CDR3 is 15 residues. CDR1 SEHNR and CDR2 FQNEAQ come from the germline V gene (reference sequence). The sequenced CDR3 bases are TGTGTCAGCAGCTTGGGGATAGGGGGAGGTGAAAAA. Its protein is CVSSLGIGGGEK. The whole CDR3 sequence reads CVSSLGIGGGEKLFF.

In the case of this clone: Read data end 3 residues before the CDR3 end; the end is taken from the germline J gene. The rearrangement uses TRBV2 and TRBJ2-5; a possible D gene is TRBD2 (8 bases). The CDR3 is 15 residues long. V was shortened by 8 bases and J by 5 bases, with 21 bases between the two germline ends. In germline, CDR1 is SNHLY, CDR2 FYNNEI. CDR3 bases read: TGTGCCAGCTCTAAGGGGGCGGGGGGAGCGGAGACC. Residues: CASSKGAGGAET. The full CDR3 protein reads CASSKGAGGAETQYF.

In regard to this clone: The read stops 3 residues short of the end of the CDR3; the missing end is completed from the germline J gene. The chain carries TRBV2 and TRBJ1-5; D unclear. Germline loops: CDR1 SNHLY, CDR2 FYNNEI. This CDR3 has 13 amino acids. V was pared by 7 bases and J by 0 bases, with 7 bases between. The DNA read from the CDR3 is TGTGCCAGCATCAGAGATAGCAATCAGCCC. Its translation: CASIRDSNQP. The complete CDR3 protein is CASIRDSNQPQHF.

A word on this clone: Sequencing ends 3 residues short of the CDR3 end; the germline J gene provides the rest. V is TRBV20-1 and J is TRBJ2-7; 7 nucleotides line up with TRBD1. Looked up from germline, CDR1 is DFQATT and CDR2 is SNEGSKA (reference sequence). Unmatched junction bases numbered 7, after V lost 3 bases and J lost 2 bases. The CDR3 has 14 residues. CDR3 sequence: CSASETGVPYEQYF. The DNA read from the CDR3 is TGCAGTGCTAGTGAAACAGGGGTTCCCTACGAG.

The CDR3 spells CAWAADTNTGELFF. The DNA read from the CDR3 is TGTGCCTGGGCTGCCGACACGAACACCGGGGAG. The chain couples TRBV30 to TRBJ2-2; D is unresolved. The CDR3 end falls 3 residues outside the read, so it is completed with the germline J gene. Germline-derived CDR1 and CDR2 are GTSNPN and SVGIG (reference sequence). The CDR3 covers 14 residues. V was pared by 5 bases and J by 0 bases, with 10 bases between.

Frequency places this clone as medium-sized (0.01 to 0.1%). The CDR3 is cut off 3 residues early in the read; its end comes from the germline J gene. The chain links TRBV29-1 to TRBJ2-4; maybe TRBD1 (5 bases). CDR3 length equals 14 residues. CDR1 and CDR2 from the germline V gene are SQVTM and ANQGSEA. V lost 8 bases and J 1 base, leaving 15 bases between the germline ends. This CDR3 is CSFTGSGAKNIQYF. The CDR3 DNA, read in part, is TGCAGCTTCACAGGATCCGGTGCCAAAAACATT.

In the case of this clone: With the read ending 3 residues before the CDR3 end, the germline J gene is used to fill in that end. The chain joins TRBV7-2 to TRBJ2-5; 8 nucleotides line up with TRBD1. V shed 5 bases and J 5 bases; nucleotides not matched to a gene: 7. Germline V gene sequence: CDR1 SGHTA, CDR2 FQGNSA. The CDR3 extends over 14 amino acids. Here the CDR3 reads CASSLGQGPETQYF. Incomplete CDR3 DNA: TGTGCCAGCAGCCTTGGACAGGGACCGGAGACC.